Listed below are T cell receptor beta chains from one sample, sequenced in a study of PD-1 blockade in mismatch repair-deficient tumors. Clones were read by immunoSEQ multiplex PCR, and TCRdb kept only the in-frame ones, dropping some. Of about 68,000 clones listed, almost 80% are singletons. The material sequenced was peripheral blood, taken 2 weeks after starting pembrolizumab. Receptors originate from an adult with mismatch repair-deficient cancer. Each CDR3 is given with its conserved first and last residue. D genes are given only for firm matches. Size values are once, few and many counts, or a class for expanded clones, and some rows have none.

CDR3 length	V gene	J gene	clone size	D gene	CDR3 DNA	CDR3 protein
18	TRBV29-1	TRBJ2-7	NA	TRBD1	TGCAGCGTTGAAAGGATGGTGGTAGGGACAGGGTTAAACTACGAGCAGTACTTC	CSVERMVVGTGLNYEQYF
13	TRBV6-1	TRBJ1-1	NA	NA	TGTGCCAGCAGTCCACTCAAATTCACTGAAGCTTTCTTT	CASSPLKFTEAFF
15	TRBV2	TRBJ2-1	NA	NA	TGTGCCAGCAGTGACCAGGGCAGCTCCTACAATGAGCAGTTCTTC	CASSDQGSSYNEQFF
15	TRBV18	TRBJ2-2	NA	TRBD2	TGTGCCAGCTCACGGCTAGCGGAGAACACCGGGGAGCTGTTTTTT	CASSRLAENTGELFF
13	TRBV29-1	TRBJ1-2	NA	NA	TGCAGCGTTGTGCTGACAGCACCCAATGGCTACACCTTC	CSVVLTAPNGYTF
15	TRBV7-9	TRBJ1-3	NA	TRBD1	TGTGCCAGCAGCTTAGGGCAGGGGGCTGGAAACACCATATATTTT	CASSLGQGAGNTIYF
13	TRBV11-2	TRBJ1-2	NA	TRBD1	TGTGCCAGCAGCGGGGACAGCGGCTATGGCTACACCTTC	CASSGDSGYGYTF
13	TRBV27	TRBJ1-1	NA	NA	TGTGCCAGCAGGGTCTCCGTAGGAACTGAAGCTTTCTTT	CASRVSVGTEAFF
13	TRBV7-3	TRBJ1-1	NA	NA	TGTGCCAGCAGCTTTGGCCCGAACACTGAAGCTTTCTTT	CASSFGPNTEAFF
16	TRBV11-2	TRBJ2-2	NA	TRBD2	TGTGCCAGCAGCTCCTATAGCGGGAGGAACACCGGGGAGCTGTTTTTT	CASSSYSGRNTGELFF
14	TRBV7-2	TRBJ1-1	few	TRBD1	TGTGCCAGCAGCCCAAGGACAGGTCCGACTGAAGCTTTCTTT	CASSPRTGPTEAFF
14	TRBV29-1	TRBJ2-3	once	TRBD2	TGCAGCGCAAGGACTAGCGCGAGCACAGATACGCAGTATTTT	CSARTSASTDTQYF
15	TRBV7-2	TRBJ1-4	NA	TRBD1	TGTGCCAGCAGCTCCAGGACAGGGTTAAACGAAAAACTGTTTTTT	CASSSRTGLNEKLFF
15	TRBV6-1	TRBJ1-1	once	TRBD1	TGTGCCAGCAGGGGGCAGGGGGCTCTGGGCACTGAAGCTTTCTTT	CASRGQGALGTEAFF
16	TRBV5-3	TRBJ2-1	NA	TRBD2	TGTGCCAGAAGCTTGCAGCGGGGAAGCTCCTACAATGAGCAGTTCTTC	CARSLQRGSSYNEQFF